This TCR beta chain was obtained from a study of T cells in Graves' hyperthyroidism and ophthalmopathy. Regions amplified from RNA transcripts were the TCR beta CDR3 regions. HTBI primers were used for first-round RT-PCR of the TCR CDR3. TCRdb reanalysed the multiplex PCR reads using MiXCR and keeps one entry per CDR3 protein. The table lists around 610,000 distinct CDR3 sequences, approximately 14% of them singletons. This receptor was taken from a woman in her thirties or forties with Graves' ophthalmopathy. Material: blood.

This CDR3 is CSARERLGETQYF. For the CDR3, the DNA is TGCAGTGCTAGAGAGCGACTAGGCGAGACCCAGTACTTC. The V call is TRBV20-1, the J call TRBJ2-5, with D perhaps matching TRBD2 (6 bases). Germline-derived CDR1 and CDR2 are DFQATT and SNEGSKA (reference sequence). The CDR3 contains 13 residues. The ends were cut back, 0 bases at V and 5 bases at J, with 10 bases in the middle.